These 5 T cell receptor beta chains were all obtained from the same sample, sequenced in a study of T cells in Graves' hyperthyroidism and ophthalmopathy. The CDR3 regions of TCR beta were amplified from RNA transcripts. With the HTBI primer set, the TCR CDR3 went through a first round of RT-PCR. TCRdb reanalysed the multiplex PCR reads using MiXCR and keeps one entry per CDR3 protein. The sample lists about 400,000 distinct CDR3 sequences, over 12% seen once, with under 30% in the top ten. Specimen: blood. The origin of the receptors is a man aged 45-65 years with Graves' ophthalmopathy.

The CDR3 nucleotides are TGTGCCAGCAGTCCCCGACAGGGGCCCTACAATGAGCAGTTCTTC. As protein: CASSPRQGPYNEQFF. The chain is built from TRBV27 and TRBJ2-1; 8 bases map to TRBD1. V shed 5 bases and J 2 bases; nucleotides not matched to a gene: 5. CDR3 length: 15 amino acids. CDR1 is MNHEY, CDR2 SMNVEV, per germline (reference sequence).

This clonotype was detected ten times or more. V gene TRBV6-1 combines with J gene TRBJ2-1; 14 bases line up with TRBD2. The CDR3 runs 17 residues. V was clipped by 8 bases and J by 1 base; unmatched bases: 7. Germline lookup yields CDR1 MNHNS and CDR2 SASEGT. The CDR3 is CASVGTSGRGSYNEQFF. Written as DNA, the CDR3 is TGTGCCAGCGTCGGGACTAGCGGGAGAGGGTCCTACAATGAGCAGTTCTTC.

This clonotype was seen ten or more times. The chain's CDR3 is CAWRDPFGAGGRSEQYF. The CDR3 DNA reads TGTGCCTGGAGGGACCCTTTTGGGGCGGGAGGCCGGAGCGAGCAGTACTTC. The chain combines TRBV30 with TRBJ2-7; TRBD2 aligns across 8 bases. Germline CDR1 GTSNPN, CDR2 SVGIG (reference sequence). V was clipped by 3 bases and J by 6 bases; unmatched bases: 19. The CDR3 contains 17 residues.

This clonotype was found many times. The chain couples TRBV20-1 to TRBJ2-1; the D gene is possibly TRBD2 (6 bases). From germline, CDR1 is DFQATT and CDR2 SNEGSKA (reference sequence). Trimming took off 2 bases at V and 0 bases at J, with 17 bases between the two ends. The CDR3 has 17 amino acids. In DNA, the CDR3 is TGCAGTGCTAGAACGGGATCGGGCGGGATCTCCTACAATGAGCAGTTCTTC. It yields the protein CSARTGSGGISYNEQFF.

The chain recombines TRBV12-3 or TRBV12-4 with TRBJ1-3; no clear D gene. This CDR3 contains 15 residues. Trimming left V 6 bases short and J 6 bases short, with 18 bases between. The CDR3, as DNA: TGTGCCAGCAGGCTTCAGCCGGTCTTCGCAAACACCATATATTTT. This codes for CASRLQPVFANTIYF.